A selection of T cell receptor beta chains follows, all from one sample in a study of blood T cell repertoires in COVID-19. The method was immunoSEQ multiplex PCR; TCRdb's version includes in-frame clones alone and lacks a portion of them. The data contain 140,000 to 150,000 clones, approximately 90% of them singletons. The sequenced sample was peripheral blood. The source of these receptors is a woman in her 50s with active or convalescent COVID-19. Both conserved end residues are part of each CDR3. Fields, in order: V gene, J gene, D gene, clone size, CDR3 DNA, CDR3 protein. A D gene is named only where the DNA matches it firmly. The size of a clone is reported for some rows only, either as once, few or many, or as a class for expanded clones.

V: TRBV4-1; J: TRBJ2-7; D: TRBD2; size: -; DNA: TGCGCCAGCAGCCAGTCGGCGGGGGGATCCTACGAGCAGTACTTC; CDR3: CASSQSAGGSYEQYF
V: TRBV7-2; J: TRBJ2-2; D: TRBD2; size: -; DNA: TGTGCCAGCAGCCGGGGGACTAGCGGGAGGCGGATCGGCGGGGAGCTGTTTTTT; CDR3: CASSRGTSGRRIGGELFF
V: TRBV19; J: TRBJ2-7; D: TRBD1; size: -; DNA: TGTGCCAGTAGTACGAGGGGGCGTAGCTACGAGCAGTACTTC; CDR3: CASSTRGRSYEQYF
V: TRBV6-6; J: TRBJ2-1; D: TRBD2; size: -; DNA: TGTGCCAGCAGTTACTTAGCGGGAGGGGGGCAGTTCTTC; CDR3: CASSYLAGGGQFF
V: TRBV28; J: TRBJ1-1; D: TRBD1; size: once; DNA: TGTGCCAGCAGACGACAGGGGACCACTGAAGCTTTCTTT; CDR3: CASRRQGTTEAFF
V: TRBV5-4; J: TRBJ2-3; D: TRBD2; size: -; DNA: TGTGCCAGCAGCGGGGGGGGTGACTCCCCCACAGATACGCAGTATTTT; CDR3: CASSGGGDSPTDTQYF
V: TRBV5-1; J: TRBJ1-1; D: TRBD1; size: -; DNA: TGCGCCAGCAGCGGCTCTTCGCACAGGGGCGCGGATGAAGCTTTCTTT; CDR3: CASSGSSHRGADEAFF
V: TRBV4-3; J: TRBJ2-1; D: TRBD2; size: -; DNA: TGCGCCAGCAGCCAAGACCCTAGCGGGGGGGGCAATGAGCAGTTCTTC; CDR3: CASSQDPSGGGNEQFF
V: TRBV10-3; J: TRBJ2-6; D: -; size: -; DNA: TGTGCCATCAGTGACGCCAGCTCTGGGGCCAACGTCCTGACTTTC; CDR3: CAISDASSGANVLTF
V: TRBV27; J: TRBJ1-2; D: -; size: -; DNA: TGTGCCAGCAGTTTATCGGGGGCCGGCTATGGCTACACCTTC; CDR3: CASSLSGAGYGYTF
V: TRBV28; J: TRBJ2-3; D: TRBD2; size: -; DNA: TGTGCCAGCAGTTTCTGGACTAGCGGGGAAGGCTCAGATACGCAGTATTTT; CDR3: CASSFWTSGEGSDTQYF
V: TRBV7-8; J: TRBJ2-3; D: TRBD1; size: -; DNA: TGTGCCAGCAGCGCCAACAGGGGTACAGATACGCAGTATTTT; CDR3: CASSANRGTDTQYF
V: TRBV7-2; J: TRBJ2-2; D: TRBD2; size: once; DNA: TGTGCCAGCAGCTCGGGACTAGCGGGAGTCGGGGAGCTGTTTTTT; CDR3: CASSSGLAGVGELFF
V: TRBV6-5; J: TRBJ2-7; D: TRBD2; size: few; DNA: TGTGCCAGCAAATCTAGCGGGGGCCAACCCTACGAGCAGTACTTC; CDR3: CASKSSGGQPYEQYF
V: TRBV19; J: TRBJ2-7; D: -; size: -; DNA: TGTGCCAGTAGTATGTCGGGACACATCAGCTACGAGCAGTACTTC; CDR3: CASSMSGHISYEQYF
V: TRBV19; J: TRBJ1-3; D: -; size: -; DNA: TGTGCCAGTAGTATGGGGGGGACCGTCGGAAACACCATATATTTT; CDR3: CASSMGGTVGNTIYF
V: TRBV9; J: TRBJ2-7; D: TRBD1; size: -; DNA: TGTGCCAGCAGCGCGACGACAGGGGGGGCCTACGAGCAGTACTTC; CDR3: CASSATTGGAYEQYF
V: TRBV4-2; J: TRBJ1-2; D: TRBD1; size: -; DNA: TGTGCCAGCAGCCGAGAAACAGGGGTAATCTATGGCTACACCTTC; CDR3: CASSRETGVIYGYTF
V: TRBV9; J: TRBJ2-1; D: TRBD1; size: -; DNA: TGTGCCAGCAGCCCCCAAAGACAGGGGGGAAATGAGCAGTTCTTC; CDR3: CASSPQRQGGNEQFF
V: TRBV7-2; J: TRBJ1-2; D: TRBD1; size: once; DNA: TGTGCCAGCAGCAGTAAGACAGGGTCTCTCTATGGCTACACCTTC; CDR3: CASSSKTGSLYGYTF
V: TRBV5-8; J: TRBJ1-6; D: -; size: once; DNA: TGTGCCAGCAGCTTGGATTGGAGCTCCTATAATTCACCCCTCCACTTT; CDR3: CASSLDWSSYNSPLHF
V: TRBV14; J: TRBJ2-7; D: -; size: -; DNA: TGTGCCAGCAGCGGCGGGTGGGGCTCCTACGAGCAGTACTTC; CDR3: CASSGGWGSYEQYF
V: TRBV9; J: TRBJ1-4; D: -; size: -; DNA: TGTGCCAGCAGCGTAGCGGGAGGGATCGTGGAAAAACTGTTTTTT; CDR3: CASSVAGGIVEKLFF
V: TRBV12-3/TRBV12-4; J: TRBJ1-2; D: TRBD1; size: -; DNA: TGTGCCAGCAGCTCAGGGGGAGATGGCTACACCTTC; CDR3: CASSSGGDGYTF
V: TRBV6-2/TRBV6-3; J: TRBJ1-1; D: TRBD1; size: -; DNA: TGTGCCAGCAGTTGGGGACAGCCTGAAGCTTTCTTT; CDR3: CASSWGQPEAFF
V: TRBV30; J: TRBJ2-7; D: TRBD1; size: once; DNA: TGTGCCTGGGCGGGACAGGGCTACGAGCAGTACTTC; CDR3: CAWAGQGYEQYF
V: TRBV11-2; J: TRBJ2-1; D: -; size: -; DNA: TGTGCCAGCAGCTCGACTACCTCGGATGAGCAGTTCTTC; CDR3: CASSSTTSDEQFF
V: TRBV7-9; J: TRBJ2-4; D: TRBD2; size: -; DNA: TGTGCCAGCAGCTTAGTAAGCGGGAGTGCGAACATTCAGTACTTC; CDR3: CASSLVSGSANIQYF
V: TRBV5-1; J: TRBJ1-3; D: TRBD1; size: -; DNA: TGCGCCAGCAGCTATCGGACAGGTCCTGGAAACACCATATATTTT; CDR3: CASSYRTGPGNTIYF
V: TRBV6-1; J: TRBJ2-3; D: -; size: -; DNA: TGTGCCAGCAGTGGGAGAATTAGGGGCAGCACAGATACGCAGTATTTT; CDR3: CASSGRIRGSTDTQYF
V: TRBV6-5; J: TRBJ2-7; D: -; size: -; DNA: TGTGCCAGCAGTCCGGGACTTGACTCCTACGAGCAGTACTTC; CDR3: CASSPGLDSYEQYF
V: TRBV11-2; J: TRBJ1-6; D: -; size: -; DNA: TGTGCCAGCAGCTTCGTAAATTCACCCCTCCACTTT; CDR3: CASSFVNSPLHF
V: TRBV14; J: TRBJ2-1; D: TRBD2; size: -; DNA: TGTGCCAGCAGCCCCCTCCTCGGTAGCGGGGTGGCTAATGAGCAGTTCTTC; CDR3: CASSPLLGSGVANEQFF
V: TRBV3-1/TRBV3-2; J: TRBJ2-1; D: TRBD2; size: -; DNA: TGTGCCAGCACCGTAGCGGGAGGGCCTGTGGATGAGCAGTTCTTC; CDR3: CASTVAGGPVDEQFF
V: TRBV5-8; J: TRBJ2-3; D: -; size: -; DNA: TGTGCCAGCAGCTTGCCGAGACTAGACAACACAGATACGCAGTATTTT; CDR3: CASSLPRLDNTDTQYF
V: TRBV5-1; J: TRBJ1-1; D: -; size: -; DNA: TGCGCCAGCAGCTTAGGACAGCGCATAACGAACACTGAAGCTTTCTTT; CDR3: CASSLGQRITNTEAFF
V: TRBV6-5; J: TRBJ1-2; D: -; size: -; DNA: TGTGCCAGCAGTTACGGCACAGGCAGAAATGGCTACACCTTC; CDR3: CASSYGTGRNGYTF
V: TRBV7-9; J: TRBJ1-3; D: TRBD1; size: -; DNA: TGTGCCAGCAGCTTAGTAGGGACAGGGAACTCTGGAAACACCATATATTTT; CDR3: CASSLVGTGNSGNTIYF
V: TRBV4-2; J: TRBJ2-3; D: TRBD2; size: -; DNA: TGTGCCAGCAGCACCATAGCGGGACCAAGCACAGATACGCAGTATTTT; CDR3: CASSTIAGPSTDTQYF
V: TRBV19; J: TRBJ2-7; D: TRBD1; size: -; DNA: TGTGCCAGTAGTCCCGGGACAGGGTTCTCCTTCGAGCAGTACTTC; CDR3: CASSPGTGFSFEQYF
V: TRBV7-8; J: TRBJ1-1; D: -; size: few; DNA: TGTGCCAGCAGCTTAGGGGCAAACACTGAAGCTTTCTTT; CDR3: CASSLGANTEAFF
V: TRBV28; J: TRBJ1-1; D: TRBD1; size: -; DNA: TGTGCCAGCAGTTTGAGCAGGGGGCGCGGGGGCACTGAAGCTTTCTTT; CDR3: CASSLSRGRGGTEAFF
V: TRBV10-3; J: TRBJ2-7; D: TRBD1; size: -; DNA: TGTGCCATCAGTGAGGGGCAGGGGGCCTACGAGCAGTACTTC; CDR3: CAISEGQGAYEQYF
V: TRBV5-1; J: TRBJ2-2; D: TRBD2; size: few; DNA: TGCGCCAGCAGCTTTTCCGGACTAGCGGGAGGTGAAGGCGGGGAGCTGTTTTTT; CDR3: CASSFSGLAGGEGGELFF